This TCR beta chain comes out of a study of cytomegalovirus exposure and HLA in healthy donors. Findings and caveats of the study: In vitro checks showed that a few CMV-associated chains really do target CMV antigens.

V lost 6 bases and J 4 bases, leaving 23 bases between the germline ends. There are 17 residues in the CDR3. From germline, CDR1 is MNHEY and CDR2 SMNVEV (reference sequence). Repertoires were generated with immunoSEQ multiplex PCR, while TCRdb's copy carries only in-frame clones and drops some. Of about 150,000 clones listed, over 90% are singletons. A remark on this clone: What it binds is unknown.

The material sequenced was PBMCs. The chain employs TRBV27 and TRBJ2-3; D perhaps matches TRBD2 (5 bases). This clonotype was obtained from a young man in good health and CMV-seropositive. CDR3 sequence reads: CASRERRADSRADTQYF. DNA of the CDR3: TGTGCCAGCAGGGAGAGACGAGCGGATTCACGGGCAGATACGCAGTATTTT.